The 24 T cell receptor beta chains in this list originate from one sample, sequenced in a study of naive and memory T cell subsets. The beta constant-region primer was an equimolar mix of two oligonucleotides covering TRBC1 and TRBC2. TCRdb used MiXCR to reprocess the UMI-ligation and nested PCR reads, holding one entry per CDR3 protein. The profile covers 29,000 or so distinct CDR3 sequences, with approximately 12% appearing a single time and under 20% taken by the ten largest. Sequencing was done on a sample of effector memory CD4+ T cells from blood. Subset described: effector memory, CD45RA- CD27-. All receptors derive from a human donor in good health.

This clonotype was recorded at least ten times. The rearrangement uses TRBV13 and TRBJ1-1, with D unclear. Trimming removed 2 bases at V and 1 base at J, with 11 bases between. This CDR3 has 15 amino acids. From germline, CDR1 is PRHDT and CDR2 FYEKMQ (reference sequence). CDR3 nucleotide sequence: TGTGCCAGCAGCTTATTCGCCTCAAGGAACACTGAAGCTTTCTTT. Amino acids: CASSLFASRNTEAFF.

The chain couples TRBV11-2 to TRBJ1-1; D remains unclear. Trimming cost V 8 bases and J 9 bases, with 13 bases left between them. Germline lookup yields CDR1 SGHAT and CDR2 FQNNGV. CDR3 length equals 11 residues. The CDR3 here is CASRKDIKAFF. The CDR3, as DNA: TGTGCCAGCCGCAAAGATATCAAAGCTTTCTTT.

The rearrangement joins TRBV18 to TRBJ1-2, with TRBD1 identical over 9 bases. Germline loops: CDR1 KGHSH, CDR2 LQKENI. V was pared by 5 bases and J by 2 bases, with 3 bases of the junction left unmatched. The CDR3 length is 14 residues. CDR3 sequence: CASSTGQGNYGYTF. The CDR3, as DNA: TGTGCCAGCTCAACGGGACAGGGCAACTATGGCTACACCTTC.

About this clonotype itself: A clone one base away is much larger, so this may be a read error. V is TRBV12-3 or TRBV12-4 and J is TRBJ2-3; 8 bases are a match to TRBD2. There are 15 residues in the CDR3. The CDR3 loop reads CASSHSSGPRDTRYF. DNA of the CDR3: TGTGCCAGCAGTCATTCTAGCGGGCCGCGAGATACGCGGTATTTT.

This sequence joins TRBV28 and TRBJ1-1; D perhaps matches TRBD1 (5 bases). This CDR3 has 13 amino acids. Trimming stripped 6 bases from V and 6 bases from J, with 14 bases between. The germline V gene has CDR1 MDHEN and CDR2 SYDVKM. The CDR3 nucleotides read TGTGCCAGCAGAGTTGGGGGAACGGCTGAAGCTTTCTTT. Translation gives CASRVGGTAEAFF.

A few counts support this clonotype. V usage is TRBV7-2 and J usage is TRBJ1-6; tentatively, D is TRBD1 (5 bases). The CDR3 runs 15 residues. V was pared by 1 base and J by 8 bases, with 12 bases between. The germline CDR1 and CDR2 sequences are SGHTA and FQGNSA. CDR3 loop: CASSLVGGPDSPLHF. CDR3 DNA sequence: TGTGCCAGCAGCTTAGTGGGGGGACCCGATTCACCCCTCCACTTT.

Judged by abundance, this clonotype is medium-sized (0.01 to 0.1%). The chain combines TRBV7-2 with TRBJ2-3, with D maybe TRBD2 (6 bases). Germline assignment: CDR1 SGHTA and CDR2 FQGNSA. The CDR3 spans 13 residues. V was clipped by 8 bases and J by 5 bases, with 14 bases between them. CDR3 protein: CASLRREKDTQYF. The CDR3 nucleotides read TGTGCCAGCCTGCGGAGGGAGAAAGATACGCAGTATTTT. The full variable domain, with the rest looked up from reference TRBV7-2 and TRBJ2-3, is GAGVSQSPSNKVTEKGKDVELRCDPISGHTALYWYRQSLGQGLEFLIYFQGNSAPDKSGLPSDRFSAERTGGSVSTLTIQRTQQEDSAVYLCASLRREKDTQYFGPGTRLTVL.

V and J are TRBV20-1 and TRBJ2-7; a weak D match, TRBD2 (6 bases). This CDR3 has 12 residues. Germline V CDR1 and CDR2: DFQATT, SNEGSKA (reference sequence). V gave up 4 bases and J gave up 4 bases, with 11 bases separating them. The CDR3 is CSATQLAYEQYF. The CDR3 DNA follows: TGCAGTGCTACCCAACTAGCTTACGAGCAGTACTTC.

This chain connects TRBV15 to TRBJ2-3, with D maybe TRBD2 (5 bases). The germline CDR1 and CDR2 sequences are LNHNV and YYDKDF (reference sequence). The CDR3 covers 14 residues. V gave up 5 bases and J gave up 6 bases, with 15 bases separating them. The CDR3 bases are TGTGCCACCAGCGAGCGGCGGACGGGTGATACGCAGTATTTT. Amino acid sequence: CATSERRTGDTQYF.

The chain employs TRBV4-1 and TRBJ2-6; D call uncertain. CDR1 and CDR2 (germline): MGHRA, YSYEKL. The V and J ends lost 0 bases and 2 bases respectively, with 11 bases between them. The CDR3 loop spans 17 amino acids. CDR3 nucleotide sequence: TGCGCCAGCAGCCAAGACTCCCACATGGCTGGGGCCAACGTCCTGACTTTC. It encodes CASSQDSHMAGANVLTF.

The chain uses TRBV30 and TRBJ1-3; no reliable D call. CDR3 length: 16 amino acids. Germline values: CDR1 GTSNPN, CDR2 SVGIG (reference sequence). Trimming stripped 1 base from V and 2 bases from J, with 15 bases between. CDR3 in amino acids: CAWSAPGISPGNTIYF. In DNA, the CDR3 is TGTGCCTGGAGTGCCCCGGGGATATCCCCTGGAAACACCATATATTTT.

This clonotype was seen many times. In DNA form, the CDR3 reads TGTGCCAGCACACTACATGACAGGGTCTCAGATACGCAGTATTTT. Protein product: CASTLHDRVSDTQYF. The chain is built from TRBV7-9 and TRBJ2-3, with TRBD1 matching over 7 bases. Germline V gene lookup returns CDR1 SEHNR and CDR2 FQNEAQ (reference sequence). With V trimmed by 7 bases and J by 4 bases, 11 bases remained unmatched. The CDR3 sequence is 15 residues long.

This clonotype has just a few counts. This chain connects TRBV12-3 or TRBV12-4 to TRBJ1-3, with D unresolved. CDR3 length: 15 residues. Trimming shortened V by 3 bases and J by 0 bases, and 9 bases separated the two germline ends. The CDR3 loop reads CASSLQQSSGNTIYF. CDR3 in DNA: TGTGCCAGCAGTTTGCAACAGAGCTCTGGAAACACCATATATTTT.

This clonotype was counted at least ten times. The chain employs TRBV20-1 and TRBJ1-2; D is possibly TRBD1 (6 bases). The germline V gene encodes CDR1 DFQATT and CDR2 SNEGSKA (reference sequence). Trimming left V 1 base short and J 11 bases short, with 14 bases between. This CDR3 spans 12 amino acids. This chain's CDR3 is CSARVYGQRYTF. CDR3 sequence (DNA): TGCAGTGCTAGAGTGTACGGACAGAGGTACACCTTC.

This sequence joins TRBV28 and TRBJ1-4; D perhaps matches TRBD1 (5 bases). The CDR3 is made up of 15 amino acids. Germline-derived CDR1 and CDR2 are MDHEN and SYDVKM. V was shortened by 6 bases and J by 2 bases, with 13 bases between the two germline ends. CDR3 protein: CASSRPGYTNEKLFF. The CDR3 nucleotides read TGTGCCAGCAGCCGCCCAGGGTATACTAATGAAAAACTGTTTTTT.

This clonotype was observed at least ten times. The CDR3 protein is CASSYSGTNEQFF. The CDR3 DNA is TGTGCCAGCAGCTACTCAGGAACTAATGAGCAGTTCTTC. V and J are TRBV7-9 and TRBJ2-1; no clear D. CDR3 length equals 13 residues. Trimming cost V 4 bases and J 7 bases, with 11 bases left between them. CDR1 and CDR2 (germline): SEHNR, FQNEAQ (reference sequence).

The CDR3 DNA follows: TGTGCCAGCTCACGGGGGGCATACTACGAGCAGTACTTC. Protein: CASSRGAYYEQYF. This chain connects TRBV18 to TRBJ2-7, with D tentatively TRBD1 or TRBD2 (6 bases each). The germline V gene has CDR1 KGHSH and CDR2 LQKENI. V shed 4 bases and J shed 3 bases, with 10 bases lying between them. The CDR3 consists of 13 residues. Complete variable domain (other parts from reference TRBV18 and TRBJ2-7): NAGVMQNPRHLVRRRGQEARLRCSPMKGHSHVYWYRQLPEEGLKFMVYLQKENIIDESGMPKERFSAEFPKEGPSILRIQQVVRGDSAAYFCASSRGAYYEQYFGPGTRLTVT.

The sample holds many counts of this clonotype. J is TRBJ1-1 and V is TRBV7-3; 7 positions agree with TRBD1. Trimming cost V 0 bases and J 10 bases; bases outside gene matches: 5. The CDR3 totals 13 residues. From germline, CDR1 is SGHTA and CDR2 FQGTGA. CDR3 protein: CASSLTSTGLAFF. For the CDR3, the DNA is TGTGCCAGCAGCTTAACCTCGACAGGGCTAGCTTTCTTT.

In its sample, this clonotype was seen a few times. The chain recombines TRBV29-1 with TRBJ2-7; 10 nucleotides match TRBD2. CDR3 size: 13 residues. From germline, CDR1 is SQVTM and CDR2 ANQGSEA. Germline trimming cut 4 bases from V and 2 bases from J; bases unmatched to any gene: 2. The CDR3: CSVVSGRAYEQYF. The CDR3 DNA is TGCAGCGTTGTAAGCGGGAGGGCCTACGAGCAGTACTTC.

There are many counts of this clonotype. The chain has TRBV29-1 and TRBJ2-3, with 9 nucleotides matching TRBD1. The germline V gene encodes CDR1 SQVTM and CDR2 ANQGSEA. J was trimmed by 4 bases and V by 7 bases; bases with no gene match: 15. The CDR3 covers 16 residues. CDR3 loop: CSGTGGVAAGPDTQYF. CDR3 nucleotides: TGCAGCGGTACAGGGGGCGTCGCAGCGGGTCCAGATACGCAGTATTTT.

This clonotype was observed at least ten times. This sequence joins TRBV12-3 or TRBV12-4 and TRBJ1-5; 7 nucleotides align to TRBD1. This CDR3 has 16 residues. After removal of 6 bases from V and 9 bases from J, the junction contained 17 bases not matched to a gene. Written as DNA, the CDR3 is TGTGCCAGCAGCGAAGCCGGACAGGCCGCCCGTAGGCCCCAGCATTTT. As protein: CASSEAGQAARRPQHF.

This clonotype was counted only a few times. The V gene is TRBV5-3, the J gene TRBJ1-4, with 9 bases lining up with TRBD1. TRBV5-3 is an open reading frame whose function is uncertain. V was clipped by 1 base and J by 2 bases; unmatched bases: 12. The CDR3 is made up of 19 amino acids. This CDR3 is CARSLSAGTGRSTNEKLFF. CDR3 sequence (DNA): TGTGCCAGAAGCTTGTCTGCGGGGACAGGGCGATCTACTAATGAAAAACTGTTTTTT.

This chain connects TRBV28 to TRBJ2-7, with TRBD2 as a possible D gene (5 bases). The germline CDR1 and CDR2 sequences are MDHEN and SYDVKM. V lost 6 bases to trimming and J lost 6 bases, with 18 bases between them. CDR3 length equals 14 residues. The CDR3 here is CASSLPTAGGEQYF. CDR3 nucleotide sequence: TGTGCCAGCAGCCTCCCCACCGCGGGTGGCGAGCAGTACTTC. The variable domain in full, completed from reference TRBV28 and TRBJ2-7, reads DVKVTQSSRYLVKRTGEKVFLECVQDMDHENMFWYRQDPGLGLRLIYFSYDVKMKEKGDIPEGYSVSREKKERFSLILESASTNQTSMYLCASSLPTAGGEQYFGPGTRLTVT.

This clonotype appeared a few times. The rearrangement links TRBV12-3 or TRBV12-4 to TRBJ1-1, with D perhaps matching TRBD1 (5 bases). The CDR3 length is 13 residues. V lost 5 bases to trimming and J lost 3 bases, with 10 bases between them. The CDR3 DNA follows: TGTGCCAGCAGTGGGACCGGGGACACTGAAGCTTTCTTT. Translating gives CASSGTGDTEAFF.